These T cell receptor beta chains were read from a single sample in a study of T cell responses to AZD1222 COVID-19 vaccine. TCRdb's copy holds only in-frame clones and misses some; the assay was immunoSEQ multiplex PCR. The profile covers 72,000 or so clones, with 75% to 90% appearing a single time and 24% taken by the ten largest. Specimen: peripheral blood, collected on day 0 of AZD1222 vaccination. These receptor sequences come from an adult in good health. The conserved cysteine and the conserved F or W are not part of the CDR3 here. The D gene is left open where the match is weak. Some rows have no size entry. The others give once, few or many, or a class for an expanded clone.

D gene,clone size,V gene,J gene,CDR3 protein
.,.,TRBV11-3,TRBJ1-3,ASSLGRTRSGNTIY
.,.,TRBV18,TRBJ1-2,ASSRAHEGYGYT
.,.,TRBV28,TRBJ1-4,ASSSGDHEKLF
.,.,TRBV11-1,TRBJ2-5,ATSKEPQTQETQY
.,.,TRBV18,TRBJ1-4,ASSEYKLGEKLF
TRBD2,.,TRBV14,TRBJ2-2,ASSHPGPGLPNTGELF
TRBD1,once,TRBV30,TRBJ1-6,AWTDREITSYNSPLH
.,.,TRBV15,TRBJ1-1,ATSRDRNTEAF
TRBD2,once,TRBV19,TRBJ2-7,ASSRLAGDRYEQY
.,.,TRBV2,TRBJ2-3,ASSLAGVDTQY
.,.,TRBV27,TRBJ1-1,ASSLWGNTEAF
.,.,TRBV28,TRBJ1-6,ASSRGRERSPLH
.,.,TRBV2,TRBJ2-1,ASSDRAYRLDEQF
TRBD1,.,TRBV7-6,TRBJ1-3,ASSVRDRGIAGNTIY
TRBD2,.,TRBV11-2,TRBJ2-1,ASSAGVAGNNEQF
TRBD2,.,TRBV28,TRBJ2-2,ASKVGLATGELF
TRBD1,.,TRBV5-1,TRBJ2-7,ASSSRPGQDFSYEQY
.,once,TRBV7-8,TRBJ2-7,ASSLGRRMGEQY
TRBD1,.,TRBV19,TRBJ1-1,ATGTGAF
.,.,TRBV2,TRBJ2-7,ASSELLGPYEQY
TRBD1,.,TRBV29-1,TRBJ1-1,SVADRGGTEAF
TRBD1,.,TRBV7-8,TRBJ1-1,ASSTRTGNMNTEAF
.,.,TRBV14,TRBJ1-2,ASSQARGWGYT
.,.,TRBV7-2,TRBJ2-7,ASSRSEGRQY
.,.,TRBV7-2,TRBJ2-3,ASSLDGAARTDTQY
.,.,TRBV5-6,TRBJ2-7,ASSLVGDPYEQY
TRBD1,.,TRBV6-2/TRBV6-3,TRBJ2-4,ASSYHGQGEAKNIQY
.,.,TRBV6-5,TRBJ1-2,ASSTTFGYT
.,.,TRBV7-2,TRBJ2-1,ASSTSRRNEQF
.,.,TRBV19,TRBJ2-7,ASSIDRYYEQY
.,.,TRBV5-6,TRBJ2-7,ASSPQGPYYEQY
TRBD1,.,TRBV7-9,TRBJ1-3,ASSRDRPGRSSGNTIY
TRBD2,.,TRBV29-1,TRBJ2-3,SGDGRAGTDTQY
.,.,TRBV4-2,TRBJ2-3,ASSQDRARGGSDTQY
TRBD1,.,TRBV5-4,TRBJ1-2,ASSLQGAKGYT
.,.,TRBV18,TRBJ2-5,ASSPRSEGETQY
.,.,TRBV6-6,TRBJ2-5,ASSTRGGLGETQY
TRBD1,.,TRBV9,TRBJ2-1,ASSVRDRGRLGNEQF
.,.,TRBV4-2,TRBJ1-2,ASSTSLDGYT